Presented here are 8 T cell receptor beta chains from one specimen sequenced in a study of blood T cells in healthy people across ages. A sample-barcoded 5' primer and a J-beta primer mix were used in a second PCR of roughly 7 to 12 cycles. One entry per CDR3 protein results from TCRdb running MiXCR on the 5' RACE reads. Of over 1,500,000 distinct CDR3 sequences in the sample, about 50% were seen once. Sequences were obtained from blood. These receptors came from a woman between 35 and 50 years old in good health.

The table lists this clonotype with a count of one. The V and J genes are TRBV29-1 and TRBJ2-3; weak D call: TRBD1 (6 bases). The CDR3 spans 12 residues. The germline CDR1 and CDR2 sequences are SQVTM and ANQGSEA. Trimming took 7 bases from V and 2 from J, leaving 10 bases between them. The CDR3 coding sequence is TGCAGCGCTGGACAGATCACAGATACGCAGTATTTT. This translates into CSAGQITDTQYF.

The V gene is TRBV7-3, the J gene TRBJ2-3; a possible D gene is TRBD2 (5 bases). The V gene lost 6 bases and the J gene lost 0 bases, with 10 bases spanning the gap. CDR1 is SGHTA and CDR2 is FQGTGA in the germline V gene. The CDR3 is made up of 14 amino acids. The CDR3 bases are TGTGCCAGCAGGCAAGCGGCTAGCACAGATACGCAGTATTTT. Protein product: CASRQAASTDTQYF.

This clonotype was picked up a small number of times. This chain connects TRBV5-1 to TRBJ2-1; 7 bases match TRBD2. CDR1 and CDR2 from the germline V gene are SGHRS and YFSETQ. The junction had 11 bases not matched to a gene; V was cut back by 2 bases and J by 9 bases. The CDR3 is made up of 15 amino acids. CDR3 amino acids: CASSFAQPGEGEQFF. The CDR3 DNA sequence: TGCGCCAGCAGCTTCGCCCAACCGGGGGAGGGTGAGCAGTTCTTC.

The rearrangement links TRBV27 to TRBJ2-1, with D maybe TRBD1 (6 bases). The CDR3 is 15 residues long. Germline V lookup: CDR1 MNHEY, CDR2 SMNVEV (reference sequence). V was clipped by 3 bases and J by 8 bases, with 17 bases between them. The CDR3 DNA reads as TGTGCCAGCAGTTTGAGGGCCAGAGAGGGGGATGAGCAGTTCTTC. It encodes CASSLRAREGDEQFF.

The J gene is TRBJ2-1, the V gene TRBV28; TRBD2 aligns across 8 bases. Germline CDR1 reads MDHEN; CDR2 reads SYDVKM. Unmatched junction bases numbered 9, after V lost 4 bases and J lost 4 bases. The CDR3 length is 16 residues. CDR3 sequence (DNA): TGTGCCAGCAGTTCTACCCTGGGACTAGGGTACAATGAGCAGTTCTTC. Protein sequence: CASSSTLGLGYNEQFF.

A remark on this clonotype: The germline gene is not matched at one end of the junction; a read error may be the cause. The gene calls are TRBV6-6 and TRBJ1-2; possible D gene TRBD1, 6 bases. This CDR3 contains 13 residues. CDR1 is MNHNY, CDR2 SVGAGI, per germline (reference sequence). The CDR3 DNA reads as TGTGGCAGCAGGGACCAGGGGAGGGACGACTACACCTTC. This encodes CGSRDQGRDDYTF.

V and J are TRBV5-6 and TRBJ1-1, with D maybe TRBD1 (6 bases). V shed 3 bases and J shed 6 bases, with 12 bases lying between them. In germline, CDR1 is SGHDT, CDR2 YYEEEE. This CDR3 region has 13 residues. The CDR3 region has the DNA TGTGCCAGCAGCTACGGACAGAGAGCTGAAGCTTTCTTT. Encoded protein: CASSYGQRAEAFF.

Worth noting for this clonotype: A junction end diverges from the germline sequence, so it may reflect a read error. The rearrangement links TRBV7-2 to TRBJ2-1; 8 bases are a match to TRBD1. Germline CDR1 SGHTA, CDR2 FQGNSA. This CDR3 spans 13 amino acids. The CDR3 loop reads CASRLAGGHEQFF. The CDR3 nucleotides read TGTGCCAGCAGATTAGCAGGGGGCCATGAGCAGTTCTTC. Based on the CDR3 plus reference TRBV7-2 and TRBJ2-1, the full variable domain is GAGVSQSPSNKVTEKGKDVELRCDPISGHTALYWYRQSLGQGLEFLIYFQGNSAPDKSGLPSDRFSAERTGGSVSTLTIQRTQQEDSAVYLCASRLAGGHEQFFGPGTRLTVL.